What follows are 16 T cell receptor beta chains derived from one specimen sequenced in a study of T cell responses to AZD1222 COVID-19 vaccine. Sequencing used immunoSEQ multiplex PCR; TCRdb keeps in-frame clones, though not all of them. The sample contains around 150,000 clones, 80% to 95% of which appear only once. The sample in question was peripheral blood, obtained on day 0 of AZD1222 vaccination. All receptors derive from an adult in good health.

In this sample, this clone turned up once. The CDR3 nucleotides read TGTGCCATTCGAGATACCATATATTTT. Translating it yields CAIRDTIYF. The rearrangement joins TRBV19 to TRBJ1-3; D is ambiguous. The CDR3 contains 9 residues. Germline V gives CDR1 LNHDA, CDR2 SQIVND (reference sequence). With 10 bases removed from V and 10 bases from J, the gap between germline ends came to 8 bases.

The chain employs TRBV27 and TRBJ2-7; 7 nucleotides line up with TRBD1. In germline, CDR1 is MNHEY, CDR2 SMNVEV (reference sequence). CDR3 size: 13 residues. V lost 2 bases and J lost 6; bases outside the gene matches: 4. The CDR3 loop is CASSLRRGPEQYF. CDR3 DNA sequence: TGTGCCAGCAGTTTAAGAAGGGGGCCCGAGCAGTACTTC.

The chain joins TRBV28 to TRBJ1-1, with 7 bases aligning to TRBD1. The CDR3 spans 15 residues. With 6 bases clipped from V and 4 bases from J, the junction kept 11 bases outside the gene matches. Germline V lookup: CDR1 MDHEN, CDR2 SYDVKM. For the CDR3, the DNA is TGTGCCAGCAGCCCGACAGGGTGGGGTACCACTGAAGCTTTCTTT. Amino acids: CASSPTGWGTTEAFF.

DNA for the CDR3: TGTGCCAGCGTTGGGGGGGCCCTCACTGAAGCTTTCTTT. This translates into CASVGGALTEAFF. The V gene is TRBV28, the J gene TRBJ1-1, with a weak D call TRBD1 (6 bases). CDR3 length equals 13 residues. CDR1 and CDR2 (germline): MDHEN, SYDVKM. V was trimmed by 8 bases and J by 4 bases, leaving 14 bases between them.

This rearrangement joins TRBV7-3 to TRBJ1-5, with 10 bases that match TRBD1. V dropped 5 bases and J dropped 11; count of bases not matched to a gene: 15. Germline lookup yields CDR1 SGHTA and CDR2 FQGTGA. The CDR3 sequence is 16 residues long. CDR3 sequence: CASSPGGTGVLEAQHF. Here the CDR3 DNA reads TGTGCCAGCAGCCCCGGAGGGACAGGGGTCTTAGAGGCCCAGCATTTT.

The J gene is TRBJ1-2, the V gene TRBV5-4; D remains unclear. The CDR3 is made up of 14 amino acids. Germline CDR1 reads SGHNT; CDR2 reads YYREEE (reference sequence). Trimming took off 4 bases at V and 0 bases at J, with 10 bases between the two ends. This CDR3 reads CASSPWATNYGYTF. DNA of the CDR3: TGTGCCAGCAGCCCCTGGGCTACTAACTATGGCTACACCTTC.

The gene calls are TRBV11-2 and TRBJ2-7; either TRBD1 or TRBD2 may supply D (7 bases each). The CDR3 totals 16 residues. V dropped 6 bases and J dropped 3 bases, with 21 bases sitting between them. Germline assignment: CDR1 SGHAT and CDR2 FQNNGV. The DNA of the CDR3 is TGTGCCAGCAGGGGACTACCATGGGACAGCCACTACGAGCAGTACTTC. Translated, it gives CASRGLPWDSHYEQYF.

The gene calls are TRBV5-8 and TRBJ2-2; maybe TRBD2 (6 bases). V was trimmed by 5 bases and J by 6 bases, leaving 17 bases between them. There are 15 residues in the CDR3. Per germline, CDR1 SGHTS and CDR2 YDEGEE. The CDR3 reads CASSLTRTIPGELFF. CDR3 in DNA: TGTGCCAGCAGTTTAACACGGACTATTCCCGGGGAGCTGTTTTTT.

V and J are TRBV5-1 and TRBJ1-6; no clear D. Trimming removed 0 bases at V and 6 bases at J, with 10 bases between. Germline CDR1 is SGHRS and CDR2 is YFSETQ. CDR3 length: 15 residues. CDR3 in DNA: TGCGCCAGCAGCTTGGCCCTGGCACGTAATTCACCCCTCCACTTT. It translates to CASSLALARNSPLHF.

CDR3 residues: CASSQEWGGELFF. The CDR3 coding sequence is TGCGCCAGCAGCCAAGAATGGGGGGGAGAGCTGTTTTTT. V is TRBV4-3 and J is TRBJ2-2, with 7 positions matching TRBD2. The CDR3 is made up of 13 amino acids. The trim removed 0 bases at V and 11 bases at J, leaving 3 bases unmatched. Germline CDR1 and CDR2: LGHNA and YSLEER.

The rearrangement links TRBV12-3 or TRBV12-4 to TRBJ2-1; the D is unclear. The CDR3 spans 11 residues. Trimming removed 2 bases from V and 11 bases from J, with 7 bases in between. CDR3: CASSLSRQQFF. In DNA, the CDR3 is TGTGCCAGCAGTTTATCCAGGCAGCAGTTCTTC.

The V gene is TRBV6-7, the J gene TRBJ1-5; the D is unclear. TRBV6-7 is recorded as an ORF, its role being uncertain. Trimming removed 2 bases from V and 5 bases from J, with 13 bases in between. The CDR3 length is 15 residues. CDR3 in amino acids: CASSYEGWEHQPQHF. The CDR3, as DNA: TGTGCCAGCAGTTACGAGGGTTGGGAGCATCAGCCCCAGCATTTT.

This sequence joins TRBV2 and TRBJ1-3, with 7 bases aligning to TRBD1. The CDR3 runs 16 residues. V shed 4 bases and J 0 bases; nucleotides not matched to a gene: 6. Germline V gives CDR1 SNHLY, CDR2 FYNNEI. Written as DNA, the CDR3 is TGTGCCAGCAGTGCCGAGGGGGCGAGCTCTGGAAACACCATATATTTT. It is translated as CASSAEGASSGNTIYF.

The chain is built from TRBV30 and TRBJ2-5; 10 bases fit TRBD2. CDR3 size: 15 residues. Germline lookup yields CDR1 GTSNPN and CDR2 SVGIG (reference sequence). Losses at the gene ends were 1 base for V and 5 bases for J; bases not matched to a gene: 7. The CDR3 protein is CAWSAPSGSGETQYF. In DNA, the CDR3 is TGTGCCTGGAGTGCCCCTAGCGGGAGTGGGGAGACCCAGTACTTC.

This clone was seen once. This chain connects TRBV6-5 to TRBJ1-2; 8 bases align to TRBD1. The CDR3 spans 14 residues. J gave up 8 bases and V 5 bases, and 10 bases lay outside the gene matches. Germline values: CDR1 MNHEY, CDR2 SVGAGI. CDR3 sequence (DNA): TGTGCCAGCAGTCCATATGACAGGGGAGGAGGCTACACCTTC. Translated: CASSPYDRGGGYTF.

This sequence joins TRBV28 and TRBJ2-1, with D possibly TRBD2 on 6 matching bases. Per germline, CDR1 MDHEN and CDR2 SYDVKM. This CDR3 comprises 15 residues. Trimming took 3 bases from V and 4 from J, leaving 13 bases between them. CDR3 DNA sequence: TGTGCCAGCAGTTTGGCGGGACGGGGATACAATGAGCAGTTCTTC. The encoded protein is CASSLAGRGYNEQFF.